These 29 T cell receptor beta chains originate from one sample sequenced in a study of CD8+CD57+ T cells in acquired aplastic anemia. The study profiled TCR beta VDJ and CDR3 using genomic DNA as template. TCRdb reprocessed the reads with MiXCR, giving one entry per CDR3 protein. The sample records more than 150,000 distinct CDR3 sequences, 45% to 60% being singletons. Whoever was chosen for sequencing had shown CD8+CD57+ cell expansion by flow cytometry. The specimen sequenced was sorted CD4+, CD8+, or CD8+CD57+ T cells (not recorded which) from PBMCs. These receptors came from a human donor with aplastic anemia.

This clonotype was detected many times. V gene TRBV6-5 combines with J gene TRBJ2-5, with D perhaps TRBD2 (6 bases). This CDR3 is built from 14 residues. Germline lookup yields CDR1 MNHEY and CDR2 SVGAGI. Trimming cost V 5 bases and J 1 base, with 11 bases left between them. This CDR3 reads CASSLTRVQETQYF. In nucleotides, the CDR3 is TGTGCCAGCAGTCTGACTAGGGTCCAAGAGACCCAGTACTTC.

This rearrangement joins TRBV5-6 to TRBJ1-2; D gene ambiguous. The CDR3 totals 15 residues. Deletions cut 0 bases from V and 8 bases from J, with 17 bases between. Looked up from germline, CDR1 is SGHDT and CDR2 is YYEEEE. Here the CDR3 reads CASSLEEDRLFGYTF. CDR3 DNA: TGTGCCAGCAGCTTGGAAGAGGATCGCTTATTCGGCTACACCTTC.

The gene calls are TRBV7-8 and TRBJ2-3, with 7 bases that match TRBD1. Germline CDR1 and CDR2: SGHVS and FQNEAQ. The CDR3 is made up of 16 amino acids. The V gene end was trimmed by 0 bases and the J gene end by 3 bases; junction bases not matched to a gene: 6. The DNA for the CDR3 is TGTGCCAGCAGCTTAGCTCCGACAGGGCCTACAGATACGCAGTATTTT. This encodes CASSLAPTGPTDTQYF.

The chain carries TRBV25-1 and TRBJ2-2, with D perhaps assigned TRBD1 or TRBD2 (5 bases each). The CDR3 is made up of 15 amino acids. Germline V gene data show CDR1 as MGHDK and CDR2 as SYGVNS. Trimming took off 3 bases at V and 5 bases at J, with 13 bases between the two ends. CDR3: CASSDVRGWTGELFF. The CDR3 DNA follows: TGTGCCAGCAGTGATGTGAGGGGTTGGACCGGGGAGCTGTTTTTT.

As DNA, the CDR3 is TGTGCCACCAGCAGCCTCTCCGGACAGGGATTCGAGCAGTACTTC. Its protein is CATSSLSGQGFEQYF. J is TRBJ2-7 and V is TRBV15; 8 nucleotides align to TRBD1. The V segment lost 3 bases and the J segment 6 bases; nucleotides outside the gene matches: 10. The CDR3 is 15 amino acids. CDR1 is LNHNV, CDR2 YYDKDF, per germline (reference sequence).

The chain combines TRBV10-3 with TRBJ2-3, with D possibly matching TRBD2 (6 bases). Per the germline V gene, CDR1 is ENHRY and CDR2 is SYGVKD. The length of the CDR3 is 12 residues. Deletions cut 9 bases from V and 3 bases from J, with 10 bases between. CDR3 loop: CAIGGLTDTQYF. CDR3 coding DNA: TGTGCCATTGGGGGGTTAACAGATACGCAGTATTTT.

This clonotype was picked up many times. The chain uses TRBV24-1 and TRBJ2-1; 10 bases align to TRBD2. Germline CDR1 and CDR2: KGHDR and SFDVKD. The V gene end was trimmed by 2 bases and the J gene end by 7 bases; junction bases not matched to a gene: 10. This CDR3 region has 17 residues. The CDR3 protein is CATSDSAGSGGANEQFF. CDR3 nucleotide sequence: TGTGCCACCAGTGATTCTGCAGGGAGCGGGGGGGCGAATGAGCAGTTCTTC.

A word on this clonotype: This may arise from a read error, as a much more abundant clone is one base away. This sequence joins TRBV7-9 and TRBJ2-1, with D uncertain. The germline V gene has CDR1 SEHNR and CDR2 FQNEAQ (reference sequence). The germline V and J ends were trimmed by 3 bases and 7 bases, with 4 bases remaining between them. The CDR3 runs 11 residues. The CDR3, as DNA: TGTGCCAGCAGCTTCAGGAATGAGCAGTTCTTC. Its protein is CASSFRNEQFF.

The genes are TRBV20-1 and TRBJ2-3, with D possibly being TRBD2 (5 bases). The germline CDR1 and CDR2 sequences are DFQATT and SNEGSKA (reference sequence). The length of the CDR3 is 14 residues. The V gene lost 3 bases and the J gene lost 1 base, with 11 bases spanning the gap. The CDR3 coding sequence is TGCAGTGCTAGGGAGGTAGTGGGCACAGATACGCAGTATTTT. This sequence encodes CSAREVVGTDTQYF.

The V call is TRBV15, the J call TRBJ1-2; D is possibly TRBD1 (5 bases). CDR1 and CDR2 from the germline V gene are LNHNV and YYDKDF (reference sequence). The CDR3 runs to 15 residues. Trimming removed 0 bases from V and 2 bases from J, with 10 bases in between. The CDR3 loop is CATSRERGVNYGYTF. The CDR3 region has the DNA TGTGCCACCAGCAGAGAGAGGGGTGTCAACTATGGCTACACCTTC.

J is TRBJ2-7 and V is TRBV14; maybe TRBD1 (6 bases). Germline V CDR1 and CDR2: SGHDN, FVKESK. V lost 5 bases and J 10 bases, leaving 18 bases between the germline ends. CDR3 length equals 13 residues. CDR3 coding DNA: TGTGCCAGCAGCTTAGTTGGGTGGACAGTCCAGTACTTC. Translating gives CASSLVGWTVQYF.

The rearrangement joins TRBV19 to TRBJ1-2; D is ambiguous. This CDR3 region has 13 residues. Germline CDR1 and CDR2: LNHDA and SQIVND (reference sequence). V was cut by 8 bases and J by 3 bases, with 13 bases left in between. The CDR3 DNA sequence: TGTGCCAGTGGCCGGCCCCCGGACTATGGCTACACCTTC. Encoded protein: CASGRPPDYGYTF. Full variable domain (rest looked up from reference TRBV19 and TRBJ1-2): DGGITQSPKYLFRKEGQNVTLSCEQNLNHDAMYWYRQDPGQGLRLIYYSQIVNDFQKGDIAEGYSVSREKKESFPLTVTSAQKNPTAFYLCASGRPPDYGYTFGSGTRLTVV.

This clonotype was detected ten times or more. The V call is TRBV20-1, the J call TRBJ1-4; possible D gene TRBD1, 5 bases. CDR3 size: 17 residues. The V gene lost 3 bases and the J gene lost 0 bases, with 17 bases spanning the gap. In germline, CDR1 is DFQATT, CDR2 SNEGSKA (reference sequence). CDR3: CSASRDAASATNEKLFF. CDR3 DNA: TGCAGTGCTAGCCGGGACGCGGCGAGTGCAACTAATGAAAAACTGTTTTTT.

The CDR3 region is CASSSEWGAEAFF. The CDR3 bases are TGTGCCAGCAGCTCCGAGTGGGGCGCTGAAGCTTTCTTT. The chain couples TRBV7-2 to TRBJ1-1; tentatively, D is TRBD1 (5 bases). Germline loops: CDR1 SGHTA, CDR2 FQGNSA. V shed 4 bases and J shed 6 bases, with 12 bases lying between them. The CDR3 loop spans 13 amino acids.

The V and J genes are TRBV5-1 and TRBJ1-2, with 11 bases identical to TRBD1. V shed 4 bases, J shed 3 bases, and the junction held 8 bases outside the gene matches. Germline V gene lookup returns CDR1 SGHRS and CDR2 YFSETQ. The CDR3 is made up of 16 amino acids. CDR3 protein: CASSLAGTGGDYGYTF. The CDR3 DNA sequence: TGCGCCAGCAGCCTAGCCGGGACAGGGGGTGACTATGGCTACACCTTC. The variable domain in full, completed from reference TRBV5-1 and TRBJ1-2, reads KAGVTQTPRYLIKTRGQQVTLSCSPISGHRSVSWYQQTPGQGLQFLFEYFSETQRNKGNFPGRFSGRQFSNSRSEMNVSTLELGDSALYLCASSLAGTGGDYGYTFGSGTRLTVV.

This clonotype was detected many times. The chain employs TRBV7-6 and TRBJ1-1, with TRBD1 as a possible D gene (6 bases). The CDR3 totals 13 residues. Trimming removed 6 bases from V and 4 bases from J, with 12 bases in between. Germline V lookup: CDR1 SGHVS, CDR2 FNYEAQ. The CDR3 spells CASRDSGATEAFF. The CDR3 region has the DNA TGTGCCAGCAGGGACTCAGGGGCCACTGAAGCTTTCTTT.

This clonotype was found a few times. CDR3 in DNA: TGTGCCAGCTCGGTTCAGGGGACCGCGGGGCAGCCCCAGCATTTT. Translating gives CASSVQGTAGQPQHF. The chain joins TRBV18 to TRBJ1-5, with D possibly TRBD1 on 6 matching bases. Trimming took 6 bases from V and 7 from J, leaving 19 bases between them. CDR3 size: 15 residues. The germline V gene encodes CDR1 KGHSH and CDR2 LQKENI.

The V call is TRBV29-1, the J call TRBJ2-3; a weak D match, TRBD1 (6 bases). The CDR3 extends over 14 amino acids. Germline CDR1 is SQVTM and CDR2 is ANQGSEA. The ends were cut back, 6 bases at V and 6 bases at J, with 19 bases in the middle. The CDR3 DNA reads TGCAGCGTGGGACAAGCTTCTCTAGAGGATACGCAGTATTTT. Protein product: CSVGQASLEDTQYF.

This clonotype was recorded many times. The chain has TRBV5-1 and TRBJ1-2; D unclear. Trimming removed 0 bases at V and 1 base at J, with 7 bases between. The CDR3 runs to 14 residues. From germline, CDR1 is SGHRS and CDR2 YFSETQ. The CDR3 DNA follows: TGCGCCAGCAGCTTGGGCCCGGTTAACTATGGCTACACCTTC. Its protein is CASSLGPVNYGYTF.

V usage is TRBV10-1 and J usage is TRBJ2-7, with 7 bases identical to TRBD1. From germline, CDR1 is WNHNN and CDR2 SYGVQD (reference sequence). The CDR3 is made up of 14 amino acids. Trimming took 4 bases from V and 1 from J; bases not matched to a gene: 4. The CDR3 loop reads CASSGQGLSYEQYF. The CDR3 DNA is TGCGCCAGCAGTGGACAGGGCCTTTCCTACGAGCAGTACTTC.

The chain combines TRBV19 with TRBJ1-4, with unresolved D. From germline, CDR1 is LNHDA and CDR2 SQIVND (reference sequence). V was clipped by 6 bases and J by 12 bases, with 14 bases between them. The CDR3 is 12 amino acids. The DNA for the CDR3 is TGTGCCAGTAGCAGATCCAAAGGAGAACTGTTTTTT. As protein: CASSRSKGELFF.

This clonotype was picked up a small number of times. CDR3 nucleotide sequence: TGTGCCAGCTCAACCGGGACGGATAACTATGGCTACACCTTC. Amino acids: CASSTGTDNYGYTF. V is TRBV18 and J is TRBJ1-2; D is perhaps TRBD1 (5 bases). Per the germline V gene, CDR1 is KGHSH and CDR2 is LQKENI. Trimming cost V 5 bases and J 1 base, with 11 bases left between them. The CDR3 runs to 14 residues.

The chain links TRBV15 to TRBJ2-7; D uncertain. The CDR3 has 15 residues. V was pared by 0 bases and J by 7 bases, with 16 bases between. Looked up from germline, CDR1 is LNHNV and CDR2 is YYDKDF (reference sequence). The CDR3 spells CATSREGGPPREQYF. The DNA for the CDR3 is TGTGCCACCAGCAGAGAGGGCGGACCGCCTAGGGAGCAGTACTTC. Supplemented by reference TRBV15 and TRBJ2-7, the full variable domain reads DAMVIQNPRYQVTQFGKPVTLSCSQTLNHNVMYWYQQKSSQAPKLLFHYYDKDFNNEADTPDNFQSRRPNTSFCFLDIRSPGLGDTAMYLCATSREGGPPREQYFGPGTRLTVT.

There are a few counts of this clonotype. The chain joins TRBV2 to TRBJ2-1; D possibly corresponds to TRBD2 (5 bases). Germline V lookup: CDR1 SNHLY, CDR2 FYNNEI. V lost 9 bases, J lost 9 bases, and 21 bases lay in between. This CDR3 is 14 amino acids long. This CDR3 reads CASHQELEVVEQFF. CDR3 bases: TGTGCCAGTCACCAGGAATTGGAGGTTGTTGAGCAGTTCTTC.

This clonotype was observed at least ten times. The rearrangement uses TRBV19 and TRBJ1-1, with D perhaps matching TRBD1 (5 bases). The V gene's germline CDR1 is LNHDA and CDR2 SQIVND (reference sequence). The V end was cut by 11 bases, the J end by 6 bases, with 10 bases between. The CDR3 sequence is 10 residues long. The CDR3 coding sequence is TGTGCCGCAGGGAGGGCTGAAGCTTTCTTT. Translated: CAAGRAEAFF.

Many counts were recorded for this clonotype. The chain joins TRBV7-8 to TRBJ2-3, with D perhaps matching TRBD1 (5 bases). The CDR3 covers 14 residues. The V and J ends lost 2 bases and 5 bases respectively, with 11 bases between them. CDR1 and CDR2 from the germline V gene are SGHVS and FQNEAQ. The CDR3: CASSLRQGVDTQYF. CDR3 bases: TGTGCCAGCAGCTTAAGGCAGGGCGTAGATACGCAGTATTTT.

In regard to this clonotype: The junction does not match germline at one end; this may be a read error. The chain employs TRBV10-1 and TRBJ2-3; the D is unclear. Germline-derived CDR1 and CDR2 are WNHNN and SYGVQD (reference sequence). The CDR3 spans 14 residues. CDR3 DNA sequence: TGCGCCAGCAGAGAATCCTCCAACACAGATGCGCAGTATTTT. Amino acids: CASRESSNTDAQYF.

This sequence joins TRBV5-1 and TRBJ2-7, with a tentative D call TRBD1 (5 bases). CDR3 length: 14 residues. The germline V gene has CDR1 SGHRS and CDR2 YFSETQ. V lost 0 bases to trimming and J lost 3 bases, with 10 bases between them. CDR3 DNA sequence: TGCGCCAGCAGCTTGGCGCGGCAGGGCTACGAGCAGTACTTC. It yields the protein CASSLARQGYEQYF.

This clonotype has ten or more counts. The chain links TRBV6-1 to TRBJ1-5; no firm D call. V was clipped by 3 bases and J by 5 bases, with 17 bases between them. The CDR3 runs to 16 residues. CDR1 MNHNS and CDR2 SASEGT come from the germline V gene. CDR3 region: CASSDWNSRRDQPQHF. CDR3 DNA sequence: TGTGCCAGCAGTGATTGGAACAGCCGGCGAGATCAGCCCCAGCATTTT.